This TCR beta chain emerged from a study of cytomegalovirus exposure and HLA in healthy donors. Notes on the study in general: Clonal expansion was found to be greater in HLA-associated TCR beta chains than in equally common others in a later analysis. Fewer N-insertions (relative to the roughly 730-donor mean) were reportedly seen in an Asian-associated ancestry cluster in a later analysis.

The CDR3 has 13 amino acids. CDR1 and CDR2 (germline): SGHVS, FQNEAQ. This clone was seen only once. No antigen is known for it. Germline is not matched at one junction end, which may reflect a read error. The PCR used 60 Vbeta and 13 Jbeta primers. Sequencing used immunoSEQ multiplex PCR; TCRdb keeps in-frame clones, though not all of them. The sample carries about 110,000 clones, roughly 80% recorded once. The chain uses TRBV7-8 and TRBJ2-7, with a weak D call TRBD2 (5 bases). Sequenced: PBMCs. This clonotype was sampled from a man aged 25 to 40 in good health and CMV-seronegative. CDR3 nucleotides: TGTGCCAGCAGCCTAGCCATTGCCTACGAGCAGTACTTC. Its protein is CASSLAIAYEQYF.